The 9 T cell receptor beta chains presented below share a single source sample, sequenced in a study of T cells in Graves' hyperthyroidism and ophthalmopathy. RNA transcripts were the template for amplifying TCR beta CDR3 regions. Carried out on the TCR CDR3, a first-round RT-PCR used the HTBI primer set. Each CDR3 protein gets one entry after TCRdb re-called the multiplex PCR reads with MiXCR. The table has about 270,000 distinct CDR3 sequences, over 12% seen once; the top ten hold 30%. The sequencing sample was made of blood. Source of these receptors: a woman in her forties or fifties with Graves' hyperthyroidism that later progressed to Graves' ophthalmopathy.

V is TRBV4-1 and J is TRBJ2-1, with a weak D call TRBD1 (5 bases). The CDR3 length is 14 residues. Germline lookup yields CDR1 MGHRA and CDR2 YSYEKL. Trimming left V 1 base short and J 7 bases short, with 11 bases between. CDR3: CASSQAPHRNEQFF. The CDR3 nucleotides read TGCGCCAGCAGCCAAGCTCCACACAGGAATGAGCAGTTCTTC.

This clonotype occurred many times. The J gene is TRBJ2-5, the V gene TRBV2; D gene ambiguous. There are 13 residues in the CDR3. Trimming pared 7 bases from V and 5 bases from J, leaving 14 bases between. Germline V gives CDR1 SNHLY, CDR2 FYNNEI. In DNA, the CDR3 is TGTGCCAGCATTACGGATGGGTTGGAGACCCAGTACTTC. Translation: CASITDGLETQYF.

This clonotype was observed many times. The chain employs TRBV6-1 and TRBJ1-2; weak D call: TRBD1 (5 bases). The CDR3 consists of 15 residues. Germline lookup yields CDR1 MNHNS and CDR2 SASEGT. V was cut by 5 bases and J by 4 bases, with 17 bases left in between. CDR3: CASSSIPTELYGYTF. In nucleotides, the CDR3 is TGTGCCAGCAGTTCCATCCCGACAGAACTCTATGGCTACACCTTC.

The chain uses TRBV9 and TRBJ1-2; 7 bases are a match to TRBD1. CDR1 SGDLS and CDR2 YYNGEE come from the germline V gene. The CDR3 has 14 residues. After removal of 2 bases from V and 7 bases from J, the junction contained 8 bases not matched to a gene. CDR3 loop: CASSVEGAPVGYTF. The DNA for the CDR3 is TGTGCCAGCAGCGTCGAGGGGGCGCCGGTTGGCTACACCTTC.

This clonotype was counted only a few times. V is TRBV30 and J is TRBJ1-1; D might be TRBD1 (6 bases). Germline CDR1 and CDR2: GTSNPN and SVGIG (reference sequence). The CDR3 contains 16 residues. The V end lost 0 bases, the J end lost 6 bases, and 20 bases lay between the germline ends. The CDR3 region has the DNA TGTGCCTGGAGTGTAAAAGTGTGGGGGCGCGAATCTGAAGCTTTCTTT. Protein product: CAWSVKVWGRESEAFF.

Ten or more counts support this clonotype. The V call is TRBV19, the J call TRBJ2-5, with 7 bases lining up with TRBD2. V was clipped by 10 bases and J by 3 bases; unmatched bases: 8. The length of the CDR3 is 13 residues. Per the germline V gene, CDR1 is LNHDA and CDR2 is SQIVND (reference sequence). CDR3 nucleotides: TGTGCCACCGAACCCGGGACTAAAGAGACCCAGTACTTC. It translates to CATEPGTKETQYF.

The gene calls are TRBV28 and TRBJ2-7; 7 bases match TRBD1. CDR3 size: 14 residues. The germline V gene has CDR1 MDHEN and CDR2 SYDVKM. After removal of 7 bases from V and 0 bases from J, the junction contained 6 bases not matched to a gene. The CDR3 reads CASKDRFSSYEQYF. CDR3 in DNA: TGTGCCAGCAAGGACAGGTTTAGCTCCTACGAGCAGTACTTC.

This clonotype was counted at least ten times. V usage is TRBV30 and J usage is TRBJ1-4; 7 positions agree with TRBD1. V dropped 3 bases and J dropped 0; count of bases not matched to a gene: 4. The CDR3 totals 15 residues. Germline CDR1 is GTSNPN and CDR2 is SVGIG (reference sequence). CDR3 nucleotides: TGTGCCTGGAGCAAGGGACAGTCAACTAATGAAAAACTGTTTTTT. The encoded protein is CAWSKGQSTNEKLFF.

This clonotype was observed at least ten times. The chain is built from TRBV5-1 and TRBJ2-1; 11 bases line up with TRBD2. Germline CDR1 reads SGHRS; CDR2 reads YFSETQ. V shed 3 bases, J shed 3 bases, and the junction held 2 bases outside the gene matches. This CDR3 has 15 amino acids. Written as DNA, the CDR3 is TGCGCCAGCAGCTGGGGACTAGCGGACTACAATGAGCAGTTCTTC. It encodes CASSWGLADYNEQFF.